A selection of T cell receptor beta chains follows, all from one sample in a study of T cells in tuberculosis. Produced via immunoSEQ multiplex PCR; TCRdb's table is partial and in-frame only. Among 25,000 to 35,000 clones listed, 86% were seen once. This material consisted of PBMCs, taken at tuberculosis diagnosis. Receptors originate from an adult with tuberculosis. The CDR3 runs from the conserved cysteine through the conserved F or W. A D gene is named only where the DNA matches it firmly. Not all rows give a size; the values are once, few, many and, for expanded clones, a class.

CDR3 DNA: TGTGCCAGCAGTGCAACCGGGACAGGGGTGAACACTGAAGCTTTCTTT
CDR3 protein: CASSATGTGVNTEAFF
V gene: TRBV25-1
D gene: TRBD1
J gene: TRBJ1-1
clone size: few

CDR3 DNA: TGTGCCAGCAGTCCGGGGGGGCCCGGGGAGCTGTTTTTT
CDR3 protein: CASSPGGPGELFF
V gene: TRBV27
D gene: TRBD2
J gene: TRBJ2-2
clone size: -

CDR3 DNA: TGTGCCAGCTCCCCTAAGGGAGGACTAGCGGGAGTTAACAATGAGCAGTTCTTC
CDR3 protein: CASSPKGGLAGVNNEQFF
V gene: TRBV18
D gene: TRBD2
J gene: TRBJ2-1
clone size: -

CDR3 DNA: TGTGCCAGCAGCTTAGAGGGGTTGCGGGGGCTCAACGAGCAGTACTTC
CDR3 protein: CASSLEGLRGLNEQYF
V gene: TRBV13
D gene: -
J gene: TRBJ2-7
clone size: -

CDR3 DNA: TGCGCCAGCGGGACTAGCGGGATCGATGAGCAGTTCTTC
CDR3 protein: CASGTSGIDEQFF
V gene: TRBV10-1
D gene: TRBD2
J gene: TRBJ2-1
clone size: -

CDR3 DNA: TGTGCCAGCTCACCAGGGGCGCGGGATCAGTACTTC
CDR3 protein: CASSPGARDQYF
V gene: TRBV18
D gene: -
J gene: TRBJ2-4
clone size: -

CDR3 DNA: TGCGCCAGCAGTGAGTCCGTCGCCCCGAGGGATTCACCCCTCCACTTT
CDR3 protein: CASSESVAPRDSPLHF
V gene: TRBV10-1
D gene: -
J gene: TRBJ1-6
clone size: once

CDR3 DNA: TGTGCCAGCAGCCAAGGATACCAGGGGGTCCTCTACGAGCAGTACTTC
CDR3 protein: CASSQGYQGVLYEQYF
V gene: TRBV4-2
D gene: TRBD1
J gene: TRBJ2-7
clone size: -

CDR3 DNA: TGTGCCAGCAGCTCTATCAGGGGCAGGGGCTCTAATGAAAAACTGTTTTTT
CDR3 protein: CASSSIRGRGSNEKLFF
V gene: TRBV28
D gene: -
J gene: TRBJ1-4
clone size: -

CDR3 DNA: TGTGCCAGCAGGGTAGGACAGGGCTCCTACAATGAGCAGTTCTTC
CDR3 protein: CASRVGQGSYNEQFF
V gene: TRBV28
D gene: TRBD1
J gene: TRBJ2-1
clone size: -

CDR3 DNA: TGTGCCAGCAGTGAAGATCGGGTTGCTACGGGGACCCAGTACTTC
CDR3 protein: CASSEDRVATGTQYF
V gene: TRBV25-1
D gene: -
J gene: TRBJ2-5
clone size: -

CDR3 DNA: TGTGCCAGCAGCTTAACGGGACAGGGGACTGACACCATATATTTT
CDR3 protein: CASSLTGQGTDTIYF
V gene: TRBV13
D gene: TRBD1
J gene: TRBJ1-3
clone size: -

CDR3 DNA: TGTGCCAGCAGCTTAAACAGGGCTGATGGCTACACCTTC
CDR3 protein: CASSLNRADGYTF
V gene: TRBV7-3
D gene: -
J gene: TRBJ1-2
clone size: -

CDR3 DNA: TGTGCCAGTATCCGGAACAGCCAAAACCCTAACTATGGCTACACCTTC
CDR3 protein: CASIRNSQNPNYGYTF
V gene: TRBV19
D gene: -
J gene: TRBJ1-2
clone size: -

CDR3 DNA: TGCGCCAGCAGCCACGGACAGGGGAACTATGGCTACACCTTC
CDR3 protein: CASSHGQGNYGYTF
V gene: TRBV4-1
D gene: TRBD1
J gene: TRBJ1-2
clone size: once

CDR3 DNA: TGTGCCAGCAGCTCAAACCATAGCGGGAGATTCTCCTACAATGAGCAGTTCTTC
CDR3 protein: CASSSNHSGRFSYNEQFF
V gene: TRBV7-3
D gene: TRBD2
J gene: TRBJ2-1
clone size: -

CDR3 DNA: TGCGCCAGCAGCTTCAGCGGGGACGAGAATGAGCAGTTCTTC
CDR3 protein: CASSFSGDENEQFF
V gene: TRBV5-1
D gene: TRBD2
J gene: TRBJ2-1
clone size: -

CDR3 DNA: TGTGCCAGCTCACCACCCCCGGGACAGGGAGGCTACGAGCAGTACTTC
CDR3 protein: CASSPPPGQGGYEQYF
V gene: TRBV18
D gene: TRBD1
J gene: TRBJ2-7
clone size: -

CDR3 DNA: TGTGCCAGCAGCCCCAGGGGGGAGGAGGATGAAAAACTGTTTTTT
CDR3 protein: CASSPRGEEDEKLFF
V gene: TRBV9
D gene: TRBD1
J gene: TRBJ1-4
clone size: -

CDR3 DNA: TGTGCCAGCACCCAAAGGACAGGGCGGGAGCAGTACTTC
CDR3 protein: CASTQRTGREQYF
V gene: TRBV28
D gene: TRBD1
J gene: TRBJ2-7
clone size: -

CDR3 DNA: TGTGCCAGCAGCTTAGGGTACCGGGCACAAGGCGGGGAGCAGTTCTTC
CDR3 protein: CASSLGYRAQGGEQFF
V gene: TRBV11-2
D gene: -
J gene: TRBJ2-1
clone size: -

CDR3 DNA: TGCGCCAGCAGCTGGCAGGGACAGGGGGGCCACGAGCAGTACTTC
CDR3 protein: CASSWQGQGGHEQYF
V gene: TRBV5-1
D gene: TRBD1
J gene: TRBJ2-7
clone size: -

CDR3 DNA: TGTGCCAGCAGATTGGCGGGAGTGGGCGCGAACACCGGGGAGCTGTTTTTT
CDR3 protein: CASRLAGVGANTGELFF
V gene: TRBV27
D gene: TRBD2
J gene: TRBJ2-2
clone size: few